A selection of T cell receptor beta chains follows, all from one sample in a study of cytomegalovirus exposure and HLA in healthy donors. Clones were read by immunoSEQ multiplex PCR, and TCRdb kept only the in-frame ones, dropping some. Altogether 75,000 to 95,000 clones are present, over 75% being singletons, with the ten largest covering approximately 4.8%. What was sequenced was PBMCs. The receptors come from a male donor in good health and CMV-seropositive. Each CDR3 is given with its conserved first and last residue. The order of the fields is D gene, clone size, V gene, J gene, CDR3 protein, CDR3 DNA. A D gene is named only where the DNA matches it firmly. Clone size, where shown, is once, few, many, or a class for clones that have expanded.

D: TRBD2
size: .
V: TRBV2
J: TRBJ2-2
CDR3: CASSERGNTGELFF
DNA: TGTGCCAGCAGCGAGCGGGGGAACACCGGGGAGCTGTTTTTT

D: TRBD1
size: .
V: TRBV7-9
J: TRBJ2-7
CDR3: CASSSLPDRDAGEQYF
DNA: TGTGCCAGCAGCTCCCTCCCGGACAGGGACGCAGGCGAGCAGTACTTC

D: TRBD2
size: .
V: TRBV10-3
J: TRBJ2-1
CDR3: CAISGAGGENEQFF
DNA: TGTGCCATCAGTGGAGCGGGAGGGGAGAATGAGCAGTTCTTC

D: TRBD1
size: .
V: TRBV11-1
J: TRBJ2-1
CDR3: CASSTRDRQYNEQFF
DNA: TGTGCCAGCAGCACCCGGGACAGACAGTACAATGAGCAGTTCTTC

D: TRBD2
size: .
V: TRBV2
J: TRBJ2-7
CDR3: CASRTSGGAYEQYF
DNA: TGTGCCAGCAGGACTAGCGGGGGGGCCTACGAGCAGTACTTC

D: TRBD2
size: .
V: TRBV27
J: TRBJ2-1
CDR3: CASSLRTSWGPGDNEQFF
DNA: TGTGCCAGCAGTTTGCGGACTAGTTGGGGTCCTGGGGACAATGAGCAGTTCTTC

D: TRBD1
size: .
V: TRBV7-3
J: TRBJ2-2
CDR3: CASSGGQGSTGELFF
DNA: TGTGCCAGCAGCGGGGGACAGGGGAGCACCGGGGAGCTGTTTTTT

D: TRBD2
size: .
V: TRBV5-6
J: TRBJ2-5
CDR3: CASSLVGRAQETQYF
DNA: TGTGCCAGCAGCTTGGTTGGGAGGGCCCAAGAGACCCAGTACTTC

D: .
size: .
V: TRBV30
J: TRBJ2-5
CDR3: CAWTLGARPETQYF
DNA: TGTGCCTGGACCCTTGGGGCACGGCCAGAAACCCAGTACTTC

D: .
size: .
V: TRBV27
J: TRBJ1-4
CDR3: CASSLYAGALNEKLFF
DNA: TGTGCCAGCAGTTTATACGCGGGAGCCTTAAATGAAAAACTGTTTTTT

D: .
size: .
V: TRBV6-1
J: TRBJ1-1
CDR3: CASSDWGRADTEAFF
DNA: TGTGCCAGCAGTGACTGGGGCAGGGCGGACACTGAAGCTTTCTTT

D: TRBD2
size: .
V: TRBV19
J: TRBJ2-1
CDR3: CASTLGVGGRADEQFF
DNA: TGTGCCAGTACCCTAGGGGTTGGCGGGAGGGCCGATGAGCAGTTCTTC

D: .
size: .
V: TRBV28
J: TRBJ1-4
CDR3: CASSGQSATNEKLFF
DNA: TGTGCCAGCAGTGGGCAGAGTGCAACTAATGAAAAACTGTTTTTT

D: .
size: .
V: TRBV7-7
J: TRBJ2-3
CDR3: CASSLGQLSTDTQYF
DNA: TGTGCCAGCAGCTTGGGGCAGCTTAGCACAGATACGCAGTATTTT

D: .
size: .
V: TRBV19
J: TRBJ1-2
CDR3: CASSGQKYGYTF
DNA: TGTGCCAGTAGTGGGCAGAAGTATGGCTACACCTTC

D: TRBD2
size: .
V: TRBV7-9
J: TRBJ2-1
CDR3: CASSGGGTSGSFNEQFF
DNA: TGTGCCAGCAGCGGGGGTGGGACTAGCGGGAGTTTTAATGAGCAGTTCTTC

D: TRBD1
size: many
V: TRBV13
J: TRBJ2-6
CDR3: CASSSLTGTAIDPGANVLTF
DNA: TGTGCCAGCAGCTCGCTGACCGGGACAGCTATCGACCCTGGGGCCAACGTCCTGACTTTC

D: .
size: .
V: TRBV6-6
J: TRBJ2-3
CDR3: CASSYSYSDTQYF
DNA: TGTGCCAGCAGTTACTCCTACTCAGATACGCAGTATTTT

D: TRBD1
size: .
V: TRBV5-1
J: TRBJ2-2
CDR3: CASTRTGGVLGTGELFF
DNA: TGCGCCAGCACGCGGACAGGGGGAGTGTTGGGCACCGGGGAGCTGTTTTTT

D: .
size: .
V: TRBV28
J: TRBJ1-1
CDR3: CASSPHSTGMNTEAFF
DNA: TGTGCCAGCAGTCCCCACTCTACAGGGATGAACACTGAAGCTTTCTTT

D: .
size: .
V: TRBV28
J: TRBJ1-4
CDR3: CASSFLSGPRVGEKLFF
DNA: TGTGCCAGCAGTTTTTTGTCAGGGCCTAGGGTGGGTGAAAAACTGTTTTTT

D: .
size: .
V: TRBV7-2
J: TRBJ2-3
CDR3: CASSFPDGATDADTQYF
DNA: TGTGCCAGCAGCTTCCCCGATGGGGCGACAGACGCAGATACGCAGTATTTT

D: TRBD1
size: .
V: TRBV28
J: TRBJ1-5
CDR3: CATGTGDQPQHF
DNA: TGTGCCACCGGGACAGGGGATCAGCCCCAGCATTTT

D: .
size: .
V: TRBV6-4
J: TRBJ1-4
CDR3: CASSRIRGEKLFF
DNA: TGTGCCAGCAGTAGGATAAGGGGCGAAAAACTGTTTTTT

D: TRBD1
size: .
V: TRBV2
J: TRBJ2-7
CDR3: CASGQGGFWQYF
DNA: TGTGCCAGCGGACAGGGTGGGTTTTGGCAGTACTTC

D: .
size: few
V: TRBV10-2
J: TRBJ2-7
CDR3: CASSEFLYEQYF
DNA: TGCGCCAGCAGTGAGTTCCTATACGAGCAGTACTTC

D: TRBD2
size: .
V: TRBV28
J: TRBJ2-1
CDR3: CASSILAGGMNNEQFF
DNA: TGTGCCAGCAGTATCTTAGCGGGGGGAATGAACAATGAGCAGTTCTTC

D: .
size: once
V: TRBV19
J: TRBJ2-7
CDR3: CASRNSGTHYEQYF
DNA: TGTGCCAGTAGGAACTCCGGGACACACTACGAGCAGTACTTC

D: .
size: .
V: TRBV7-3
J: TRBJ1-2
CDR3: CASRQTGPPLYGYTF
DNA: TGTGCCAGCAGACAGACAGGCCCCCCACTCTATGGCTACACCTTC

D: .
size: .
V: TRBV7-2
J: TRBJ2-7
CDR3: CASSLGQGIYEQYF
DNA: TGTGCCAGCAGCTTAGGTCAGGGGATATACGAGCAGTACTTC

D: .
size: .
V: TRBV7-2
J: TRBJ2-3
CDR3: CASSLEWLDYSTADTQYF
DNA: TGTGCCAGCAGCTTAGAGTGGCTGGACTACTCAACCGCAGATACGCAGTATTTT

D: .
size: once
V: TRBV5-1
J: TRBJ2-7
CDR3: CASSPRTERRYEQYF
DNA: TGCGCCAGCAGCCCGCGAACGGAGAGACGTTACGAGCAGTACTTC

D: TRBD2
size: .
V: TRBV5-1
J: TRBJ2-3
CDR3: CASSPAGGNTDTQYF
DNA: TGCGCCAGCAGCCCAGCGGGGGGTAATACAGATACGCAGTATTTT

D: .
size: .
V: TRBV28
J: TRBJ1-3
CDR3: CASSNGGTGNTIYF
DNA: TGTGCCAGCAGTAACGGAGGTACTGGAAACACCATATATTTT

D: .
size: .
V: TRBV11-2
J: TRBJ1-3
CDR3: CASSLEPQNSGNTIYF
DNA: TGTGCCAGCAGCTTAGAACCACAGAACTCTGGAAACACCATATATTTT

D: TRBD2
size: .
V: TRBV5-1
J: TRBJ2-3
CDR3: CASSAEAGVRTDTQYF
DNA: TGCGCCAGCAGCGCCGAAGCGGGAGTTCGCACAGATACGCAGTATTTT

D: TRBD1
size: .
V: TRBV5-1
J: TRBJ2-3
CDR3: CASRRGPSTDTQYF
DNA: TGCGCCAGCAGGAGGGGGCCTAGCACAGATACGCAGTATTTT

D: .
size: .
V: TRBV27
J: TRBJ1-5
CDR3: CASRTLRGSNQPQHF
DNA: TGTGCCAGCAGGACCTTAAGGGGGAGCAATCAGCCCCAGCATTTT

D: TRBD1
size: .
V: TRBV15
J: TRBJ2-1
CDR3: CATSRDRFGNEQFF
DNA: TGTGCCACCAGCAGGGACAGGTTCGGAAATGAGCAGTTCTTC

D: TRBD2
size: once
V: TRBV2
J: TRBJ2-3
CDR3: CASSPEGVAGWLLADTQYF
DNA: TGTGCCAGCAGCCCAGAGGGTGTAGCGGGATGGCTTTTGGCTGATACGCAGTATTTT

D: .
size: .
V: TRBV7-9
J: TRBJ2-3
CDR3: CASSRGTSTDTQYF
DNA: TGTGCCAGCAGCCGCGGGACCAGCACAGATACGCAGTATTTT

D: .
size: once
V: TRBV28
J: TRBJ1-6
CDR3: CASSLSGGVDSPLHF
DNA: TGTGCCAGCAGTCTTTCCGGGGGGGTAGATTCACCCCTCCACTTT

D: .
size: .
V: TRBV15
J: TRBJ1-5
CDR3: CATSRGGGSNQPQHF
DNA: TGTGCCACCAGCAGAGGCGGGGGTAGCAATCAGCCCCAGCATTTT

D: .
size: .
V: TRBV5-4
J: TRBJ2-5
CDR3: CASSFGQEETQYF
DNA: TGTGCCAGCAGCTTCGGCCAGGAAGAGACCCAGTACTTC

D: TRBD1
size: .
V: TRBV10-1
J: TRBJ2-1
CDR3: CASSPRQGWRANEQFF
DNA: TGCGCCAGCAGCCCGAGACAGGGGTGGAGGGCCAATGAGCAGTTCTTC

D: TRBD2
size: once
V: TRBV5-1
J: TRBJ2-5
CDR3: CASSLGAGTSKETQYF
DNA: TGCGCCAGCAGCTTGGGAGCCGGGACTAGCAAAGAGACCCAGTACTTC

D: TRBD2
size: .
V: TRBV19
J: TRBJ2-1
CDR3: CASSTRLAGDEQFF
DNA: TGTGCCAGTAGTACCCGACTAGCGGGAGATGAGCAGTTCTTC

D: .
size: .
V: TRBV9
J: TRBJ1-1
CDR3: CASGPGVTEAFF
DNA: TGTGCCAGCGGCCCGGGGGTGACTGAAGCTTTCTTT

D: .
size: .
V: TRBV29-1
J: TRBJ2-7
CDR3: CSVGEAYEQYF
DNA: TGCAGCGTTGGGGAGGCCTACGAGCAGTACTTC

D: TRBD2
size: .
V: TRBV29-1
J: TRBJ2-1
CDR3: CSSRASGTDEQFF
DNA: TGCAGCTCCCGGGCTAGCGGGACCGATGAGCAGTTCTTC

D: TRBD1
size: .
V: TRBV27
J: TRBJ2-7
CDR3: CASSFNRGYEQYF
DNA: TGTGCCAGCAGTTTTAACAGGGGCTACGAGCAGTACTTC

D: .
size: .
V: TRBV6-5
J: TRBJ2-5
CDR3: CASSIGASQETQYF
DNA: TGTGCCAGCAGTATTGGGGCCAGTCAAGAGACCCAGTACTTC

D: TRBD1
size: .
V: TRBV19
J: TRBJ1-1
CDR3: CASSPLTGWNTEAFF
DNA: TGTGCCAGTAGTCCTCTGACAGGGTGGAACACTGAAGCTTTCTTT

D: .
size: .
V: TRBV27
J: TRBJ1-6
CDR3: CASSFSGRDSPLHF
DNA: TGTGCCAGCAGTTTTTCAGGGCGAGATTCACCCCTCCACTTT

D: TRBD1
size: .
V: TRBV28
J: TRBJ1-5
CDR3: CASSVPGGGNQPQHF
DNA: TGTGCCAGCAGTGTTCCAGGGGGCGGCAATCAGCCCCAGCATTTT

D: TRBD1
size: .
V: TRBV6-1
J: TRBJ1-2
CDR3: CASSYPGTADGYTF
DNA: TGTGCCAGCAGCTACCCTGGGACAGCCGATGGCTACACCTTC

D: TRBD2
size: .
V: TRBV27
J: TRBJ2-7
CDR3: CASSYGTSGTYEQYF
DNA: TGTGCCAGCAGTTACGGGACTAGCGGAACCTACGAGCAGTACTTC

D: .
size: .
V: TRBV7-3
J: TRBJ2-3
CDR3: CASSFLGLSTDTQYF
DNA: TGTGCCAGCAGCTTCCTGGGGCTTAGCACAGATACGCAGTATTTT

D: TRBD1
size: once
V: TRBV5-8
J: TRBJ1-1
CDR3: CASRTGTANTEAFF
DNA: TGTGCCAGCAGGACCGGGACAGCGAACACTGAAGCTTTCTTT

D: TRBD1
size: once
V: TRBV5-6
J: TRBJ2-7
CDR3: CASSFPGTGSYEQYF
DNA: TGTGCCAGCAGCTTCCCCGGGACAGGGTCCTACGAGCAGTACTTC